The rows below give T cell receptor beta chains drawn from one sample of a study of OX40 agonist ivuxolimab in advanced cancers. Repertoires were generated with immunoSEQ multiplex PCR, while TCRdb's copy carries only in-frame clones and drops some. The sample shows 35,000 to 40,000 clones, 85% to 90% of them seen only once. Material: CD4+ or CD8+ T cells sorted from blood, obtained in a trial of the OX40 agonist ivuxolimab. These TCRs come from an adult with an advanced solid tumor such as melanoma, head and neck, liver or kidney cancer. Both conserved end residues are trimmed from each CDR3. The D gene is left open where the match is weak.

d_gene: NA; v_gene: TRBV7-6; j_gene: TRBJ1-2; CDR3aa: ASSLDGGYGYT
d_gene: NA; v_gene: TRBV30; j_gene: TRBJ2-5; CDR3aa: AWSVRAVQY
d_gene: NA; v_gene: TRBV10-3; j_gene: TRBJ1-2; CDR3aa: AISESSILTALGYT
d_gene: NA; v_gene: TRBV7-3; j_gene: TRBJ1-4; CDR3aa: ASSLVGRGLATNEKLF
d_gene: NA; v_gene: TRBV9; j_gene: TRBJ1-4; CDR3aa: ASSPSGSGNEKLF
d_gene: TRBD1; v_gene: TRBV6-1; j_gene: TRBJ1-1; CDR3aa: ASSLQGAGNTEAF
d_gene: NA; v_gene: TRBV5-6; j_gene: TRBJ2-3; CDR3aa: ASSPGRTPTDTQY
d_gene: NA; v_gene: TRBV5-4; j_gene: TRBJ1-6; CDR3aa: ASSLGGDTNSPLH
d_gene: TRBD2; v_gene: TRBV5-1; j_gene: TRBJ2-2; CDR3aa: ASSRLAGPLNTGELF
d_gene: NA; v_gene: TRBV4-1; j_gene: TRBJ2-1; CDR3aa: ASSQDRRTTSYNEQF
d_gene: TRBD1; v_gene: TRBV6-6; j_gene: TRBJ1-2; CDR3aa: ASSYFPGQGYGYT
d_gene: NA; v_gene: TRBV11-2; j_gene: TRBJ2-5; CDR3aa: ASSSPGSRETQY
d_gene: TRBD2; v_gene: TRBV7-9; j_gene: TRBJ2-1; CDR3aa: ASSSPMAGGLQYEQF
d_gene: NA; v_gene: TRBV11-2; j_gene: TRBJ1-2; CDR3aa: ASSLGGWGYT
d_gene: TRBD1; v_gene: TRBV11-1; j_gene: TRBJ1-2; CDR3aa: ASSSDRGDGYT
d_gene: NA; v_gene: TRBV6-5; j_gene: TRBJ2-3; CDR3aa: ASSYSSTDTQY
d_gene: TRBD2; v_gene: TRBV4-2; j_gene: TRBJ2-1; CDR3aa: ASSQENLRRGAKNEQF
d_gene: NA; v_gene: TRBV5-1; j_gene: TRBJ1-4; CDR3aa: ASSPTGTANEKLF
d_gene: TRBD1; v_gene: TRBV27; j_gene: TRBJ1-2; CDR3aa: ASNLTGANYGYT
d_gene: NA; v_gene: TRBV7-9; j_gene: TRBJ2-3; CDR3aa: ASSSGGSTADTQY
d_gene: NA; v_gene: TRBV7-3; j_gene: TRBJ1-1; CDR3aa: ASSSSYNTEAF
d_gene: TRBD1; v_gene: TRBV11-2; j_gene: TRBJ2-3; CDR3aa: ASSTGAVDTQY
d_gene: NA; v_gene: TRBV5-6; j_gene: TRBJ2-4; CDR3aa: ASSLIAGAKNIQY
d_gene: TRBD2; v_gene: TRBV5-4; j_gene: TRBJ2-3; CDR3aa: ASARTSGGIADTQY
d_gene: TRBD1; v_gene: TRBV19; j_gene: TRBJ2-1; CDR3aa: ASSTLGTGRDEQF
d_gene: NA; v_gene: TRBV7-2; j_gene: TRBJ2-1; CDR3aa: ASSLDRALNNEQF
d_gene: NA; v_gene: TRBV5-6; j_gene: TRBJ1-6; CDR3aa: ASSLTNGNSPLH
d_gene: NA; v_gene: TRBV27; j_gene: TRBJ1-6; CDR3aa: ASSFRGDSPLH
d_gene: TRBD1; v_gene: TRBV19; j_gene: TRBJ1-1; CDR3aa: ASSIFAGGYTEAF
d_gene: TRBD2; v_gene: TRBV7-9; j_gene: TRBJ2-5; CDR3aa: ASSFGGGQETQY
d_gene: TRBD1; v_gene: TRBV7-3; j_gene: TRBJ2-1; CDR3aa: ASSFTGQGEEF
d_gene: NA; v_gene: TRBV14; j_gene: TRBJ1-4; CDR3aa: ASSQKSGAGEKLF
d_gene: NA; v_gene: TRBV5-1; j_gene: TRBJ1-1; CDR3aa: ASSLASGAVTEAF
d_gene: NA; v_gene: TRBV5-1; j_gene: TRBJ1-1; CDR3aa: ASSSDGQMNTEAF
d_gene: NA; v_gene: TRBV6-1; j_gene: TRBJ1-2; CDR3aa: ASSEEPGRGRVGLNYGYT
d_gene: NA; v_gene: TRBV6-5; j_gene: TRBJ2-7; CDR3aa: ASSYWGTASSYEQY
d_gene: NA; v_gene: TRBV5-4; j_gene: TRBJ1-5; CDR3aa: ASSQGGDQPQH
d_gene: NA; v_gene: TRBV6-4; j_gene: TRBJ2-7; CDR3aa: ASIQRSSYEQY
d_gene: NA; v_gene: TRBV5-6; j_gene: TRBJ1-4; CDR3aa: ASSSARGEKLF
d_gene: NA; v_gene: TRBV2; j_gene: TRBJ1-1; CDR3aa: ASKYTEAF
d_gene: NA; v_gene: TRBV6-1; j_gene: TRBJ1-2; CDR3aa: ASSGQVTYGYT
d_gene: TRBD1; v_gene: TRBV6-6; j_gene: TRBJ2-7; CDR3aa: ASSSPRQGAAYEQY
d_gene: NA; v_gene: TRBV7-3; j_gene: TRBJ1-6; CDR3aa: ASSYRSSYNSPLH
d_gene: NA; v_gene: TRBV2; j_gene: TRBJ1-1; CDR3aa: ASSEEENTEAF
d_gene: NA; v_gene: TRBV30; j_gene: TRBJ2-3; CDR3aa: AWSKTLRGDTQY
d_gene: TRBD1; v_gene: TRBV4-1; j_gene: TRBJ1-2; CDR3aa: ASSPQTGDYGYT
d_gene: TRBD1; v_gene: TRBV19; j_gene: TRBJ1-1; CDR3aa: ASSPRDRVAF